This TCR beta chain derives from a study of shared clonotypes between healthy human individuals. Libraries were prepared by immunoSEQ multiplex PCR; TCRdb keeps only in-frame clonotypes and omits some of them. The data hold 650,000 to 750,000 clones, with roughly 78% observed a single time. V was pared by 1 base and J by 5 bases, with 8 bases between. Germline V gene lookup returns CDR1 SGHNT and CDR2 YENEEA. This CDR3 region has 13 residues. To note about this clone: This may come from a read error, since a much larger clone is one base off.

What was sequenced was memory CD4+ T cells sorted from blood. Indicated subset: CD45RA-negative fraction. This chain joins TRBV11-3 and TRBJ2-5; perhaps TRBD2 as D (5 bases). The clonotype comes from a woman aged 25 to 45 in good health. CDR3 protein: CASSLAGLETQYF. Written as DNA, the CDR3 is TGTGCCAGCAGCTTAGCGGGGTTGGAGACCCAGTACTTC.